One sample yielded the 28 T cell receptor beta chains listed below, sequenced in a study of T-cell memory formation after mild COVID-19 (dated by TCRdb to the early 2020s). The library was obtained by 5' RACE. Sequencing instrument: Illumina NovaSeq 6000. Through fastp at Q25 and MiXCR, TCRdb rebuilt clones from the public reads, retaining in-frame beta chains. Identical CDR3 proteins give one entry, which carries the most common genes and DNA. The sample table records about 190,000 distinct CDR3 sequences; around 18% of these occur just once. The top ten clones comprise 2.4% of the sample. The sequenced sample consisted of PBMCs or a T cell subset sorted from them (not recorded which). Source of these receptors: an adult woman who had mild COVID-19 (a few samples of this study predate the infection). The sample titles of this study are shuffled in the database, so cell type and time point are left out; the donor was told from shared clones.

This sequence joins TRBV6-5 and TRBJ1-1; no clear D. CDR1 and CDR2 (germline): MNHEY, SVGAGI. The CDR3 is made up of 13 amino acids. The V end was cut by 0 bases, the J end by 5 bases, with 7 bases between. CDR3 nucleotides: TGTGCCAGCAGTTACTCAGGAGGGACTGAAGCTTTCTTT. Protein sequence: CASSYSGGTEAFF.

This chain links TRBV20-1 with TRBJ1-1; no firm D call. The germline V gene has CDR1 DFQATT and CDR2 SNEGSKA (reference sequence). V lost 6 bases and J lost 3, with 17 bases in between. The CDR3 runs 14 residues. The CDR3 region is CSANSGRADTEAFF. As DNA, the CDR3 is TGCAGTGCGAATTCCGGACGGGCGGACACTGAAGCTTTCTTT.

The chain links TRBV4-2 to TRBJ2-7; no reliable D call. Germline CDR1 is LGHNA and CDR2 is YNFKEQ. V was clipped by 0 bases and J by 2 bases, with 14 bases between them. The CDR3 is 16 amino acids. CDR3 residues: CASSQDKPGATYEQYF. The DNA of the CDR3 is TGTGCCAGCAGCCAAGATAAGCCAGGAGCGACCTACGAGCAGTACTTC.

The DNA of the CDR3 is TGTGCCAGCAGTCTTTCAGACACTGAAGCTTTCTTT. It yields the protein CASSLSDTEAFF. The chain couples TRBV3-1 to TRBJ1-1; D unclear. This CDR3 is 12 amino acids long. CDR1 is LGHDT, CDR2 YNNKEL, per germline (reference sequence). Deletions cut 6 bases from V and 3 bases from J, with 8 bases between.

This clonotype was recorded many times. The chain is built from TRBV7-9 and TRBJ2-1; 8 positions agree with TRBD2. This CDR3 has 14 amino acids. J gave up 2 bases and V 6 bases, and 3 bases lay outside the gene matches. Germline V gene lookup returns CDR1 SEHNR and CDR2 FQNEAQ (reference sequence). This CDR3 is CASRERETYNEQFF. In DNA, the CDR3 is TGTGCCAGCAGGGAGCGGGAGACCTACAATGAGCAGTTCTTC.

The chain is built from TRBV29-1 and TRBJ2-3, with TRBD1 matching over 7 bases. The CDR3 runs to 13 residues. The germline CDR1 and CDR2 sequences are SQVTM and ANQGSEA. Trimming took 4 bases from V and 2 from J; bases not matched to a gene: 3. The CDR3 nucleotides read TGCAGCGTTGGCGACAGGGTCACAGATACGCAGTATTTT. This translates into CSVGDRVTDTQYF.

J is TRBJ1-6 and V is TRBV20-1; tentatively, D is TRBD1 (6 bases). V was clipped by 2 bases and J by 13 bases, with 18 bases between them. This CDR3 comprises 14 residues. CDR1 and CDR2 from the germline V gene are DFQATT and SNEGSKA (reference sequence). CDR3 bases: TGCAGTGCTAGACCCCGACAGGTCCTCGGTCCCCTCCACTTT. Its translation: CSARPRQVLGPLHF.

This clonotype was recorded a few times. The chain has TRBV20-1 and TRBJ1-1, with D uncertain. Germline V gene data show CDR1 as DFQATT and CDR2 as SNEGSKA (reference sequence). V was clipped by 3 bases and J by 7 bases, with 15 bases between them. The CDR3 is 13 residues long. The CDR3, as DNA: TGCAGTGCTAGCGGCCAGTATTCATTTGAAGCTTTCTTT. Protein: CSASGQYSFEAFF.

This clonotype was seen ten or more times. DNA of the CDR3: TGTGCCAGCAGCTTGAGGGCACTACAAGAGACCCAGTACTTC. Translating it yields CASSLRALQETQYF. V is TRBV5-6 and J is TRBJ2-5; D call uncertain. CDR1 is SGHDT and CDR2 is YYEEEE in the germline V gene. V lost 1 base, J lost 2 bases, and 9 bases lay in between. The CDR3 is 14 residues long.

The CDR3 DNA reads as TGTGCCAGCAGCCCAGGACAGGGGGACAATCAGCCCCAGCATTTT. Residues: CASSPGQGDNQPQHF. The chain employs TRBV12-3 or TRBV12-4 and TRBJ1-5; 10 nucleotides agree with TRBD1. Losses at the gene ends were 6 bases for V and 3 bases for J; bases not matched to a gene: 5. The CDR3 contains 15 residues.

The chain couples TRBV20-1 to TRBJ1-2; D is ambiguous. Trimming removed 2 bases at V and 3 bases at J, with 7 bases between. This CDR3 has 12 residues. Germline V gene sequence: CDR1 DFQATT, CDR2 SNEGSKA (reference sequence). CDR3 DNA: TGCAGTGCTAGAATCACCGACTATGGCTACACCTTC. The encoded protein is CSARITDYGYTF.

This clonotype was counted at least ten times. The V gene is TRBV7-2, the J gene TRBJ2-3; D gene uncertain. Germline V gene data show CDR1 as SGHTA and CDR2 as FQGNSA. CDR3 length equals 15 residues. Trimming removed 3 bases at V and 2 bases at J, with 12 bases between. CDR3 DNA: TGTGCCAGCAGCTTTCGCGCCAGGAACACAGATACGCAGTATTTT. Encoded protein: CASSFRARNTDTQYF.

This clonotype appeared a few times. The chain couples TRBV20-1 to TRBJ2-7; D is uncertain. CDR3 length: 12 residues. Germline CDR1 and CDR2: DFQATT and SNEGSKA (reference sequence). V lost 4 bases and J lost 7, with 14 bases in between. The CDR3 region is CSATTDLKEQYF. CDR3 DNA sequence: TGCAGTGCTACCACGGACCTTAAAGAGCAGTACTTC.

This clonotype was seen only a few times. This chain uses TRBV6-1 with TRBJ1-2; 7 nucleotides align to TRBD1. The CDR3 contains 17 residues. The ends lost 4 bases at V and 2 bases at J; junction bases unmatched: 13. Per germline, CDR1 MNHNS and CDR2 SASEGT. CDR3 region: CASSGRGYRGENYGYTF. Written as DNA, the CDR3 is TGTGCCAGCAGTGGAAGGGGATACAGGGGAGAGAACTATGGCTACACCTTC.

This clonotype was observed a single time. This CDR3 is CATSRGRGHPHSNQPQHF. In DNA form, the CDR3 reads TGTGCCACCAGCAGAGGCAGGGGGCACCCTCATAGCAATCAGCCCCAGCATTTT. The chain carries TRBV15 and TRBJ1-5, with 8 bases fitting TRBD1. CDR3 length: 18 residues. Trimming removed 1 base from V and 0 bases from J; junction bases left unmatched: 8. Germline CDR1 is LNHNV and CDR2 is YYDKDF (reference sequence).

A few counts support this clonotype. The V gene is TRBV6-1, the J gene TRBJ1-5, with D uncertain. Germline V gene data show CDR1 as MNHNS and CDR2 as SASEGT. The CDR3 covers 16 residues. The ends were cut back, 2 bases at V and 0 bases at J, with 11 bases in the middle. The CDR3 here is CASSELEAYSNQPQHF. The CDR3, as DNA: TGTGCCAGCAGTGAATTAGAGGCCTATAGCAATCAGCCCCAGCATTTT.

This chain uses TRBV5-1 with TRBJ1-2; D is uncertain. Germline CDR1 SGHRS, CDR2 YFSETQ. The CDR3 spans 16 residues. V gave up 0 bases and J gave up 4 bases, with 16 bases separating them. CDR3 bases: TGCGCCAGCAGCTTGGGGGCTGGGCGCCTGATCTATGGCTACACCTTC. Translated, it gives CASSLGAGRLIYGYTF.

The chain joins TRBV12-3 or TRBV12-4 to TRBJ2-3, with 10 bases fitting TRBD2. V lost 4 bases to trimming and J lost 13 bases; unmatched junction nucleotides: 8. CDR3 length equals 13 residues. This chain's CDR3 is CASSSGLAGAKYF. CDR3 DNA: TGTGCCAGCAGTTCGGGGCTAGCGGGAGCGAAGTATTTT.

This rearrangement joins TRBV5-1 to TRBJ1-2, with a tentative D call TRBD1 (6 bases). The CDR3 has 13 amino acids. Germline lookup yields CDR1 SGHRS and CDR2 YFSETQ. V was cut by 6 bases and J by 2 bases, with 11 bases left in between. The CDR3 spells CASTATGNYGYTF. The CDR3 DNA sequence: TGCGCCAGCACTGCGACAGGCAACTATGGCTACACCTTC.

This clonotype was picked up a small number of times. The chain joins TRBV25-1 to TRBJ1-5; D not resolved. Germline V gives CDR1 MGHDK, CDR2 SYGVNS. This CDR3 spans 13 amino acids. Trimming removed 3 bases from V and 3 bases from J, with 6 bases in between. This CDR3 is CASSETANQPQHF. The CDR3 coding sequence is TGTGCCAGCAGTGAGACGGCCAATCAGCCCCAGCATTTT.

The chain couples TRBV29-1 to TRBJ1-1; TRBD1 matches at 7 bases. The junction had 5 bases not matched to a gene; V was cut back by 5 bases and J by 5 bases. This CDR3 has 12 amino acids. From germline, CDR1 is SQVTM and CDR2 ANQGSEA. CDR3 DNA: TGCAGCGTTTTCGACAGGGCAACTGAAGCTTTCTTT. Protein product: CSVFDRATEAFF.

The gene calls are TRBV4-2 and TRBJ1-2, with no clear D. The germline V gene encodes CDR1 LGHNA and CDR2 YNFKEQ. The CDR3 length is 13 residues. The V and J ends lost 3 bases and 2 bases respectively, with 7 bases between them. DNA of the CDR3: TGTGCCAGCAGCCAGGGCGAGAACTATGGCTACACCTTC. Encoded protein: CASSQGENYGYTF.

This clonotype was seen only a few times. The chain uses TRBV20-1 and TRBJ1-1; D possibly corresponds to TRBD1 (5 bases). Germline assignment: CDR1 DFQATT and CDR2 SNEGSKA (reference sequence). This CDR3 has 15 amino acids. Trimming pared 0 bases from V and 2 bases from J, leaving 13 bases between. The CDR3 region has the DNA TGCAGTGCTAGAGAGATTGCGCAGGGAAACACTGAAGCTTTCTTT. It codes for CSAREIAQGNTEAFF.

The genes are TRBV4-3 and TRBJ2-3; 12 bases agree with TRBD2. This CDR3 has 15 amino acids. With 4 bases clipped from V and 3 bases from J, the junction kept 2 bases outside the gene matches. Germline-derived CDR1 and CDR2 are LGHNA and YSLEER. The CDR3 DNA reads TGCGCCAGCAGCCCGACTAGCGGGAGTACAGATACGCAGTATTTT. As protein: CASSPTSGSTDTQYF.

A few counts support this clonotype. This sequence joins TRBV25-1 and TRBJ1-1; D remains unclear. The germline V and J ends were trimmed by 4 bases and 4 bases, with 10 bases remaining between them. The CDR3 contains 13 residues. Looked up from germline, CDR1 is MGHDK and CDR2 is SYGVNS. The CDR3, as DNA: TGTGCCAGCAGTGGTCTTTTATCCACTGAAGCTTTCTTT. It is translated as CASSGLLSTEAFF.

This chain's CDR3 is CASSPLGGGLAETQYF. The CDR3 bases are TGCGCCAGCAGCCCCCTCGGGGGGGGACTGGCTGAGACCCAGTACTTC. V usage is TRBV5-1 and J usage is TRBJ2-5; TRBD2 matches 8 bases. This CDR3 has 16 amino acids. Unmatched junction bases numbered 13, after V lost 4 bases and J lost 5 bases. Germline V gives CDR1 SGHRS, CDR2 YFSETQ.

This clonotype was detected only a few times. The chain recombines TRBV4-1 with TRBJ1-6, with D unresolved. CDR3 size: 15 residues. The germline CDR1 and CDR2 sequences are MGHRA and YSYEKL. V was trimmed by 0 bases and J by 4 bases, leaving 7 bases between them. The CDR3 region is CASSQDNRYNSPLHF. For the CDR3, the DNA is TGCGCCAGCAGCCAAGACAATCGTTATAATTCACCCCTCCACTTT.

This clonotype showed up just a few times. The V and J genes are TRBV2 and TRBJ1-2; no clear D. V lost 4 bases and J lost 2, with 2 bases in between. CDR1 and CDR2 from the germline V gene are SNHLY and FYNNEI. This CDR3 has 11 residues. CDR3 in DNA: TGTGCCAGCAGTGTGAACTATGGCTACACCTTC. Its translation: CASSVNYGYTF. The full variable domain, its missing parts supplied by reference TRBV2 and TRBJ1-2, is EPEVTQTPSHQVTQMGQEVILRCVPISNHLYFYWYRQILGQKVEFLVSFYNNEISEKSEIFDDQFSVERPDGSNFTLKIRSTKLEDSAMYFCASSVNYGYTFGSGTRLTVV.